This TCR beta chain was captured in a study of lymphopenia after photon versus proton radiotherapy. Broader study findings: Oligoclonal CD8+ Temra expansion after nadir drove photon patients' diversity drop. Larger post-nadir TCR diversity loss correlated inversely with survival in deceased patients. Under photons, naive T cells and diversity fell while effector/memory populations rose. Survival link was tested only in deceased patients; proton benefit remains a possibility.

For this clone: The antigen remains unidentified.

V gave up 7 bases and J gave up 2 bases, with 14 bases separating them. Per germline, CDR1 MGHDK and CDR2 SYGVNS. This CDR3 is 14 amino acids long. Libraries were prepared by immunoSEQ multiplex PCR; TCRdb keeps only in-frame clonotypes and omits some of them. Of roughly 18,000 clones in the sample, 84% were seen once. This material consisted of peripheral blood, taken from a patient treated with photon-based radiotherapy. The J gene is TRBJ1-2, the V gene TRBV25-1; no clear D gene. The receptor comes from a woman in her forties or fifties with pancreatic cancer. The CDR3 DNA sequence: TGTGCCAGCACTACAACCGGCAGAAACTATGGCTACACCTTC. The encoded protein is CASTTTGRNYGYTF.